A selection of T cell receptor beta chains follows, all from one sample in a study of identifying expanded T cells in peripheral blood. Profiled with immunoSEQ multiplex PCR; TCRdb holds only in-frame clones, not every one. The sample holds about 100,000 clones; over 75% are singletons and the top ten take 5.5%. The sample taken for sequencing was blood. These receptors were collected from a person aged 18-69 years in good health. The CDR3 runs from the conserved cysteine through the conserved F or W. D genes are given only for firm matches. Clone size, where shown, is once, few, many, or a class for clones that have expanded.

V,D,size,J,DNA,CDR3
TRBV7-8,.,.,TRBJ1-1,TGTGCCAGCAGCTTCCTACAGGGGAACACTGAAGCTTTCTTT,CASSFLQGNTEAFF
TRBV18,TRBD1,few,TRBJ1-1,TGTGCCAGCTCCCGGAACAGGGGTGAGAACACTGAAGCTTTCTTT,CASSRNRGENTEAFF
TRBV18,.,.,TRBJ2-1,TGTGCCAGCTCACCTTCGCTCGTGAGCTCCTACAATGAGCAGTTCTTC,CASSPSLVSSYNEQFF
TRBV10-3,.,.,TRBJ2-1,TGTGCCATAGTGACACCTGGTAGGACTACCAGTCAAGTAAGCGATGAGCAGTTCTTC,CAIVTPGRTTSQVSDEQFF
TRBV7-9,.,.,TRBJ1-2,TGTGCCAGCAGCTTAGCGACAGGCGGCACGAGTGGAGGCTACACCTTC,CASSLATGGTSGGYTF
TRBV13,TRBD2,once,TRBJ2-7,TGTGCCAGCAGCTTGGGATGGGCTAGCGGGTCCTACGAGCAGTACTTC,CASSLGWASGSYEQYF
TRBV7-8,TRBD2,.,TRBJ2-5,TGTGCCAGCAGCCTGTGGACTAGCGGGAGGGCGGAGACCCAGTACTTC,CASSLWTSGRAETQYF
TRBV21-1,.,.,TRBJ1-5,TGTGCCAGCAGCGGGATCAGGGCGGGTCAGCCCCAGCATTTT,CASSGIRAGQPQHF
TRBV2,.,.,TRBJ2-7,TGTGCCAGCGAGTCCCCACAGGGTTTGCACGAGCAGTACTTC,CASESPQGLHEQYF
TRBV18,.,.,TRBJ1-6,TGTGCCAGCTCACCGGGGGAACAGGGAAATTCACCCCTCCACTTT,CASSPGEQGNSPLHF
TRBV5-1,TRBD2,.,TRBJ2-5,TGCGCCAGCAGCTTGAATCGGGAGGGAGGAGAGACCCAGTACTTC,CASSLNREGGETQYF
TRBV10-3,TRBD1,once,TRBJ1-1,TGTGCCATCAGTGAGACAGGGGACACTGAAGCTTTCTTT,CAISETGDTEAFF
TRBV5-1,TRBD2,once,TRBJ2-1,TGCGCCAGCAGCTTGGCCGGGGGGGCGCTTAATGAGCAGTTCTTC,CASSLAGGALNEQFF
TRBV7-8,TRBD1,.,TRBJ1-5,TGTGCCAGCAGCTTACTCTCGGGACAGGGCTCCACTCTGCCGCCGAATCAGCCCCAGCATTTT,CASSLLSGQGSTLPPNQPQHF
TRBV14,.,.,TRBJ2-5,TGTGCCAGCAGCCCCAGGCAGGGGTTGGGGGAGACCCAGTACTTC,CASSPRQGLGETQYF
TRBV5-4,TRBD2,.,TRBJ2-3,TGTGCCAGCAGGGCGGGACTAGCGGGGTCCACAGATACGCAGTATTTT,CASRAGLAGSTDTQYF
TRBV30,.,.,TRBJ1-5,TGTGCCTGGAGTTCAGATAGCAATCAGCCCCAGCATTTT,CAWSSDSNQPQHF
TRBV7-9,.,once,TRBJ2-5,TGTGCCAGCAGCCCGCGCAGGGCCCCCCTCCAAGAGACCCAGTACTTC,CASSPRRAPLQETQYF
TRBV4-1,TRBD1,.,TRBJ2-7,TGCGCCAGCAGCCAAGACGGCTCCTACAGGGGTTACGAGCAGTACTTC,CASSQDGSYRGYEQYF
TRBV7-9,.,.,TRBJ2-2,TGTGCCAGCAGCTTAGCTTTAACGAACACCGGGGAGCTGTTTTTT,CASSLALTNTGELFF
TRBV6-5,.,.,TRBJ2-7,TGTGCCAGCAGTCTGTCCCTCGGGGAGCAGTACTTC,CASSLSLGEQYF
TRBV29-1,TRBD1,.,TRBJ1-1,TGCAGCGTTCCCCAGGGGGCCTTGAACACTGAAGCTTTCTTT,CSVPQGALNTEAFF
TRBV7-9,TRBD2,.,TRBJ2-7,TGTGCCAGCAGCTTAGAGTATACTAGCGCCTACGAGCAGTACTTC,CASSLEYTSAYEQYF
TRBV7-9,.,.,TRBJ1-3,TGTGCCAGCAGCTTAAGGGGGACAACTGGAAACACCATATATTTT,CASSLRGTTGNTIYF
TRBV28,.,.,TRBJ2-6,TGTGCCAGCAGTTTTGCCTACCTGGACAGCCTCCGCTCTGGGGCCAACGTCCTGACTTTC,CASSFAYLDSLRSGANVLTF
TRBV5-6,.,.,TRBJ1-2,TGTGCCAGCAGCTTGCAGGGTTGGAGCTATGGCTACACCTTC,CASSLQGWSYGYTF
TRBV30,.,.,TRBJ2-5,TGTGCCTGGAGCCATCAAGAGACCCAGTACTTC,CAWSHQETQYF
TRBV4-1,.,.,TRBJ2-6,TGCGCCAGCAGCCAAGAGGGGCAGATCTCTGGGGCCAACGTCCTGACTTTC,CASSQEGQISGANVLTF
TRBV7-8,.,.,TRBJ1-1,TGTGCCAGCAGCGGAACGGCCCGGGGGGACTGGGGCACTGAAGCTTTCTTT,CASSGTARGDWGTEAFF
TRBV7-2,.,.,TRBJ2-1,TGTGCCAGCAGCCAACAGGGAAGGGGTAACAATGAGCAGTTCTTC,CASSQQGRGNNEQFF
TRBV6-1,TRBD2,.,TRBJ2-7,TGTGCCAGCAGTGAAGGAGCGGGACCCTACGAGCAGTACTTC,CASSEGAGPYEQYF
TRBV5-1,TRBD2,.,TRBJ2-2,TGCGCCAGCAGCTTGATGGCGGGAGGGGACACCGGGGAGCTGTTTTTT,CASSLMAGGDTGELFF
TRBV30,.,.,TRBJ2-1,TGTGCCTGGTCAACGGGACATAACAATGAGCAGTTCTTC,CAWSTGHNNEQFF
TRBV30,.,few,TRBJ2-6,TGTGCCTGGAATCAGGGATCTGGGGCCAACGTCCTGACTTTC,CAWNQGSGANVLTF
TRBV6-6,.,.,TRBJ2-7,TGTGCCAGCAGTCCCGACTTTGACTACGAGCAGTACTTC,CASSPDFDYEQYF
TRBV19,.,.,TRBJ1-1,TGTGCCAGTAGTTGGGGACGGAACACTGAAGCTTTCTTT,CASSWGRNTEAFF
TRBV7-8,TRBD1,once,TRBJ2-3,TGTGCCAGCAGCCGACAGGGGGAGGCTAATACGCAGTATTTT,CASSRQGEANTQYF
TRBV5-4,.,.,TRBJ1-3,TGTGCCAGCAGCTTGTCCGCGGGAAGGGGAAACACCATATATTTT,CASSLSAGRGNTIYF
TRBV5-4,.,.,TRBJ2-7,TGTGCCAGCAGCTTTGGCAGGGGTCGCTCCCCGGGCGAGCAGTACTTC,CASSFGRGRSPGEQYF
TRBV2,.,.,TRBJ1-2,TGTGCCAGCAGTGGGGACCGGTATGGCTACACCTTC,CASSGDRYGYTF
TRBV6-6,.,.,TRBJ1-4,TGTGCCAGCAGTTACCGAGGGGACGGGGCTAATGAAAAACTGTTTTTT,CASSYRGDGANEKLFF
TRBV7-3,.,.,TRBJ1-6,TGTGCCAGCAGCTCAGTCCCGGATTCACCCCTCCACTTT,CASSSVPDSPLHF
TRBV19,TRBD1,.,TRBJ1-2,TGTGCCAGTAGCCTACCGGGACAGGGAAACTATGGCTACACCTTC,CASSLPGQGNYGYTF
TRBV29-1,.,.,TRBJ1-1,TGCAGCGTTGAAGTCTCCGGGATGATTAACACTGAAGCTTTCTTT,CSVEVSGMINTEAFF
TRBV5-1,.,.,TRBJ1-2,TGCGCCAGCAGCTTGGCTTTGAGGGGCGATAACTATGGCTACACCTTC,CASSLALRGDNYGYTF
TRBV10-1,.,.,TRBJ2-7,TGCGCCAGCAGCCGGGACACGGGCGAGCAGTACTTC,CASSRDTGEQYF
TRBV5-1,TRBD1,.,TRBJ2-1,TGCGCCAGCAGCGTCACAGGGGCGAAGACCAATGAGCAGTTCTTC,CASSVTGAKTNEQFF
TRBV6-6,.,.,TRBJ1-1,TGTGCCAGCAGAGGGACTGAAGCTTTCTTT,CASRGTEAFF
TRBV6-1,TRBD1,.,TRBJ2-7,TGTGCCAGCAGTGAGAGACAGGGGGGACCCTACGAGCAGTACTTC,CASSERQGGPYEQYF
TRBV7-7,TRBD1,.,TRBJ2-5,TGTGCCAGCAGCTCCGGGACAGGGGGCGCGGGGGGCTGGGAGACCCAGTACTTC,CASSSGTGGAGGWETQYF
TRBV30,.,.,TRBJ1-2,TGTGCCTGGAGTACTTCCGGGGGGCACTTTGGCTACACCTTC,CAWSTSGGHFGYTF
TRBV14,.,.,TRBJ1-2,TGTGCCAGCAGCCAGACCCGGGCAAATAACTATGGCTACACCTTC,CASSQTRANNYGYTF
TRBV6-1,TRBD2,.,TRBJ2-7,TGTGCCAGCAGGTCCGGGCGGGGGACCTACGAGCAGTACTTC,CASRSGRGTYEQYF
TRBV7-3,.,.,TRBJ1-2,TGTGCCAGCAGCTTCTCTACAGTGGGTTATGGCTACACCTTC,CASSFSTVGYGYTF